Detailed here is one T cell receptor beta chain. The assay was immunoSEQ multiplex PCR, and TCRdb's table has in-frame clones only and misses some. The sample holds about 410,000 clones, 90% seen once. This sample is drawn from a study of blood T cell repertoires in COVID-19. The ends were cut back, 6 bases at V and 3 bases at J, with 14 bases in the middle. This CDR3 has 14 amino acids. CDR1 is SNHLY and CDR2 is FYNNEI in the germline V gene. This receptor was identified in a man aged 18 to 29 who had recovered from COVID-19. Material for sequencing was PBMCs or T cells enriched from blood (not recorded which). This chain connects TRBV2 to TRBJ1-2; D might be TRBD1 (6 bases). In DNA form, the CDR3 reads TGTGCCAGCAGCCGGACACAGGGTTACTATGGCTACACCTTC. Its translation is CASSRTQGYYGYTF.